The 2 T cell receptor beta chains reported below all come from one sample, sequenced in a study of T cell responses to AZD1222 COVID-19 vaccine. Sequencing used immunoSEQ multiplex PCR; TCRdb keeps in-frame clones, though not all of them. This table holds about 150,000 clones, roughly nine tenths found once. This sample comprised peripheral blood, obtained 28 days after the second AZD1222 dose. The receptors were sampled from an adult who received the AZD1222 COVID-19 vaccine.

CDR3 region: CASSPVGDPAKEQYF. Here the CDR3 DNA reads TGTGCCAGCAGCCCCGTGGGGGACCCTGCGAAAGAGCAGTACTTC. The chain links TRBV3-1 (or the pseudogene TRBV3-2) to TRBJ2-7; either TRBD1 or TRBD2 may fit D (5 bases each). Trimming took off 4 bases at V and 7 bases at J, with 20 bases between the two ends. This CDR3 contains 15 residues. Germline CDR1 reads LGHDT; CDR2 reads YNNKEL (reference sequence).

The rearrangement links TRBV10-1 to TRBJ2-7; unclear D gene. Trimming removed 2 bases at V and 3 bases at J, with 8 bases between. There are 13 residues in the CDR3. The germline V gene has CDR1 WNHNN and CDR2 SYGVQD (reference sequence). The CDR3 nucleotides are TGCGCCAGCAGTGAGGGCAGGTACTACGAGCAGTACTTC. Encoded protein: CASSEGRYYEQYF.